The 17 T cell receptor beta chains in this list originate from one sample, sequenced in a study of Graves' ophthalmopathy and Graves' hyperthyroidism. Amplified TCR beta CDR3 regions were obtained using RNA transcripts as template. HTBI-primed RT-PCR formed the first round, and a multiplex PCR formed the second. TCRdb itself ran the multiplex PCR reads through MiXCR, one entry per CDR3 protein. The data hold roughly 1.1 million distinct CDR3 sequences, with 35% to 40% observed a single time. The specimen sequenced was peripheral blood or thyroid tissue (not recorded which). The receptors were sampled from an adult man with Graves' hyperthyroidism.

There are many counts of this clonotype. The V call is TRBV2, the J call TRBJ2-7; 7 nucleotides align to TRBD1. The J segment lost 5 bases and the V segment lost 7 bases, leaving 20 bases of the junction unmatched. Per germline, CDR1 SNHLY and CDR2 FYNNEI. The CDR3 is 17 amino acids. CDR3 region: CASTPPFRGGASDEQYF. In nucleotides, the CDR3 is TGTGCCAGCACCCCCCCTTTTCGAGGGGGCGCGTCCGACGAGCAGTACTTC.

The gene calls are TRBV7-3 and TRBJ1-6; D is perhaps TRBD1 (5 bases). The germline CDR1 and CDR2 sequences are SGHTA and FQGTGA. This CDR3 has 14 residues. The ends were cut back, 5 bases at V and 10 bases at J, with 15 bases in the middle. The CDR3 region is CASSPGQPGSPLHF. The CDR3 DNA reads TGTGCCAGCAGCCCAGGCCAACCAGGGTCACCCCTCCACTTT.

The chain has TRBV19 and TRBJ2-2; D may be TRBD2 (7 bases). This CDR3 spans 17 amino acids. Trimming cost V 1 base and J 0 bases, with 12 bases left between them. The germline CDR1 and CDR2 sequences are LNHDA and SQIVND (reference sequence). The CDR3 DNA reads TGTGCCAGTAGTATAGTGTCGGGGGGCACGAACACCGGGGAGCTGTTTTTT. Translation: CASSIVSGGTNTGELFF. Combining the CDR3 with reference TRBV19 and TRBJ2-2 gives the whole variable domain DGGITQSPKYLFRKEGQNVTLSCEQNLNHDAMYWYRQDPGQGLRLIYYSQIVNDFQKGDIAEGYSVSREKKESFPLTVTSAQKNPTAFYLCASSIVSGGTNTGELFFGEGSRLTVL.

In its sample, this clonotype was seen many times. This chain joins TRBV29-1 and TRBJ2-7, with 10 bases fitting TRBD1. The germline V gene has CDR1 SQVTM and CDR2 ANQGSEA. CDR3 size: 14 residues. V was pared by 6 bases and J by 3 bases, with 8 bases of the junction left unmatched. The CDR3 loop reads CSVAAGQGGYEQYF. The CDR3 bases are TGCAGCGTCGCCGCAGGACAGGGGGGCTACGAGCAGTACTTC.

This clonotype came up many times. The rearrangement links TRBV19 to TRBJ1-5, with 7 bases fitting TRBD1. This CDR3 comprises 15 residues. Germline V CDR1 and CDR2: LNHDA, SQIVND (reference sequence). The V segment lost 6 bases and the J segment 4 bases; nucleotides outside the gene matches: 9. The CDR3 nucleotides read TGTGCCAGTAGCCCCCAGGACAGGACAAATCAGCCCCAGCATTTT. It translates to CASSPQDRTNQPQHF.

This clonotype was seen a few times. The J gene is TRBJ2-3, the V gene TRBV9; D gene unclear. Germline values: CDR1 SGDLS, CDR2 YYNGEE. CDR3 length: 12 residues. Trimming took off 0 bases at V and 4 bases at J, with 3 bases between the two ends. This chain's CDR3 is CASSVGSDTQYF. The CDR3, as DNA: TGTGCCAGCAGCGTAGGGTCAGATACGCAGTATTTT.

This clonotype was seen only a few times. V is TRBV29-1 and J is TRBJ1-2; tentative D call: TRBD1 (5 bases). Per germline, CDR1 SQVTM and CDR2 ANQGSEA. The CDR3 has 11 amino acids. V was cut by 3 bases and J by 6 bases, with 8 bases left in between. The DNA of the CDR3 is TGCAGCGTTGACGGGGGGAATGGCTACACCTTC. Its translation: CSVDGGNGYTF.

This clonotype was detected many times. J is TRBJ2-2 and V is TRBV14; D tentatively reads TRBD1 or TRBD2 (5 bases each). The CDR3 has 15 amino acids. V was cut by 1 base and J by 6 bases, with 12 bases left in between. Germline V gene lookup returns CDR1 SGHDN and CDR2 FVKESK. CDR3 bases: TGTGCCAGCAGCCAAGGACGAGGGGAGTCCGGGGAGCTGTTTTTT. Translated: CASSQGRGESGELFF.

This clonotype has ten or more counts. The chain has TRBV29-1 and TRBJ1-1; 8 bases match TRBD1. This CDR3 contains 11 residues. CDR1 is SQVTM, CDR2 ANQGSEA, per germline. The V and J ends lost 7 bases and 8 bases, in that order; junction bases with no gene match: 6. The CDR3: CSAQGDREAFF. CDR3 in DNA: TGCAGCGCCCAGGGGGACAGGGAAGCTTTCTTT.

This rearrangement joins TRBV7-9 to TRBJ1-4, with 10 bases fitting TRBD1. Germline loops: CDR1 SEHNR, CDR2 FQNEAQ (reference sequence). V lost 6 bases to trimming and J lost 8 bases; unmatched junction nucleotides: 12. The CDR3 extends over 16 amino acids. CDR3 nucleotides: TGTGCCAGCAGACCGACAGGGGGCAAGGGACGGGAAAAACTGTTTTTT. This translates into CASRPTGGKGREKLFF.

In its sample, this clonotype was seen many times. In DNA, the CDR3 is TGTGCCAGCAGCGCCTACAGGGGTGGGCAAGAGACCCAGTACTTC. It codes for CASSAYRGGQETQYF. The chain employs TRBV9 and TRBJ2-5; 7 bases fit TRBD1. Germline CDR1 SGDLS, CDR2 YYNGEE. V shed 3 bases and J 2 bases; nucleotides not matched to a gene: 7. The CDR3 consists of 15 residues.

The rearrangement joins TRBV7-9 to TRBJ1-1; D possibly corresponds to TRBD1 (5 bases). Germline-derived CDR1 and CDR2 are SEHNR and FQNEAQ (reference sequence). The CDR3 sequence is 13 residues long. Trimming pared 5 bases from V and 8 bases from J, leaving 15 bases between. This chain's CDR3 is CASSLDIGGEAFF. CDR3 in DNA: TGTGCCAGCAGCCTGGACATTGGAGGGGAAGCTTTCTTT.

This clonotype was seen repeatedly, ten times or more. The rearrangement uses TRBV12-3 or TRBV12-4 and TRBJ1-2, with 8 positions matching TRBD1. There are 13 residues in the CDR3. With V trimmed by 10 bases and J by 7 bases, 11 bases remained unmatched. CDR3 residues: CATDRGGVGGYTF. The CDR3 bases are TGTGCCACCGACAGGGGAGGAGTTGGTGGCTACACCTTC.

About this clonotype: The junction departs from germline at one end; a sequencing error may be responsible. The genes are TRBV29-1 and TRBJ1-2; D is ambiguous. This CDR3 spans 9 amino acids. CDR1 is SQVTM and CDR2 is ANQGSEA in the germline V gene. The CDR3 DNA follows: TGCAGCGTTGGTTATGGTTACACCTTC. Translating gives CSVGYGYTF.

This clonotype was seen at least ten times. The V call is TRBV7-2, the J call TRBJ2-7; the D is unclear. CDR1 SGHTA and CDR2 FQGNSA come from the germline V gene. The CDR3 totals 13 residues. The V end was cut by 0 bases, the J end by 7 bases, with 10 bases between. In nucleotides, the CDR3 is TGTGCCAGCAGCTTAGCGCGCCAGGAAGAGCAGTACTTC. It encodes CASSLARQEEQYF.

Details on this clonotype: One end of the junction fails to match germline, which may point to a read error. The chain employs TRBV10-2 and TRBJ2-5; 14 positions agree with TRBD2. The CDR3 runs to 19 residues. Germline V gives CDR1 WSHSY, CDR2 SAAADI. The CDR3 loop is CASRSAGTSGSFHQETQYF. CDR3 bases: TGTGCCAGCAGATCAGCCGGGACTAGCGGGAGTTTCCACCAAGAGACCCAGTACTTC.

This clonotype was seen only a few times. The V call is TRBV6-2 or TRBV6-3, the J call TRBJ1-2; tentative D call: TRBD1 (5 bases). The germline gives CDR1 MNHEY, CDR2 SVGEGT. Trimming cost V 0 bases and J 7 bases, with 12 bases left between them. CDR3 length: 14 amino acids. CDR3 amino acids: CASSYSNPRAGYTF. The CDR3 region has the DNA TGTGCCAGCAGTTACTCGAATCCCAGGGCTGGCTACACCTTC.